This record looks at one T cell receptor (beta chain) sequence and its context. This sample is part of a study of blood T cell repertoires in COVID-19. Trimming shortened V by 0 bases and J by 8 bases, and 14 bases separated the two germline ends. The CDR3 covers 15 residues. In germline, CDR1 is SGDLS, CDR2 YYNGEE. Measured with immunoSEQ multiplex PCR; TCRdb has only the in-frame clones, and not every one. The sample lists approximately 29,000 clones, 85% to 95% occurring once. This receptor was taken from a woman in her 70s with COVID-19, enrolled during active disease. The chain carries TRBV9 and TRBJ1-4; D possibly corresponds to TRBD1 (5 bases). Sequenced material: peripheral blood. The CDR3 DNA follows: TGTGCCAGCAGCGTAGACGGGGGGGTGGAAGAAAAACTGTTTTTT. Its protein product is CASSVDGGVEEKLFF.